This T cell receptor (beta chain) stems from a study of blood T cell repertoires in COVID-19. Study details: Acute and convalescent COVID-19 samples came from the United States, Italy and Spain. Nucleic acid was either cDNA or gDNA, and it came from T cells, B-cell-depleted T cells, or PBMCs.

In its sample, this clone was seen once. Trimming took 2 bases from V and 2 from J, leaving 12 bases between them. Germline V gene lookup returns CDR1 MGHRA and CDR2 YSYEKL. This CDR3 contains 15 residues. Sequencing used immunoSEQ multiplex PCR; TCRdb keeps in-frame clones, though not all of them. The sample yields some 150,000 clones, around 87% seen once. Sequenced material: peripheral blood. This chain joins TRBV4-1 and TRBJ1-1, with a tentative D call TRBD1 (6 bases). The receptor was isolated from a woman aged 40 to 50 with acute or convalescent COVID-19. The CDR3 DNA reads TGCGCCAGCAGCCAAAGGGACACCCTAAACACTGAAGCTTTCTTT. Translation gives CASSQRDTLNTEAFF.